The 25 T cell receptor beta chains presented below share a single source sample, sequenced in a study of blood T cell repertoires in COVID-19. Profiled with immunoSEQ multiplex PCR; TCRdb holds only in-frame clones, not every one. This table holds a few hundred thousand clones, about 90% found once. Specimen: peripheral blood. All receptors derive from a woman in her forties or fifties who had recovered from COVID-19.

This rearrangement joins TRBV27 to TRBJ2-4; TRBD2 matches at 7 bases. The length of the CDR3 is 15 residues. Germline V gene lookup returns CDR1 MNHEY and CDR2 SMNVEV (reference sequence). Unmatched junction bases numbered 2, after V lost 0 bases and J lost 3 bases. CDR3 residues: CASSLSTGGKNIQYF. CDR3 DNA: TGTGCCAGCAGTTTATCGACGGGAGGCAAAAACATTCAGTACTTC.

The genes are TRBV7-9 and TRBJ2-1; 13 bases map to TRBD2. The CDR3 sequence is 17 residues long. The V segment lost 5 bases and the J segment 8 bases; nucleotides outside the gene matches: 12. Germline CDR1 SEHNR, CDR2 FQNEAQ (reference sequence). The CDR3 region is CASSKRGLAGEVYEQFF. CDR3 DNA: TGTGCCAGCAGCAAACGAGGACTAGCGGGGGAGGTATATGAGCAGTTCTTC.

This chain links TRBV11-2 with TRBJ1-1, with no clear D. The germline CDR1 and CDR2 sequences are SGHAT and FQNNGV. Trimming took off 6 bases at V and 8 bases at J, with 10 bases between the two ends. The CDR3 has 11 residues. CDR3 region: CASSGGREAFF. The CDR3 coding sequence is TGTGCCAGCAGTGGTGGGAGGGAAGCTTTCTTT.

Here the CDR3 DNA reads TGTGCCAGCAGCTTGTTTCAGGCGGGTAATGAAAAACTGTTTTTT. Translating it yields CASSLFQAGNEKLFF. The chain combines TRBV5-6 with TRBJ1-4; D remains ambiguous. Trimming took off 1 base at V and 4 bases at J, with 11 bases between the two ends. Germline assignment: CDR1 SGHDT and CDR2 YYEEEE. The CDR3 runs 15 residues.

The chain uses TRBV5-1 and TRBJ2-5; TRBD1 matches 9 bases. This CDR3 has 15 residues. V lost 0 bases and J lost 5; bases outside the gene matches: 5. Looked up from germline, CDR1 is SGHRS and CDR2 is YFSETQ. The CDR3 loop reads CASSLEQGAWETQYF. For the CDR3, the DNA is TGCGCCAGCAGCTTGGAACAGGGGGCATGGGAGACCCAGTACTTC.

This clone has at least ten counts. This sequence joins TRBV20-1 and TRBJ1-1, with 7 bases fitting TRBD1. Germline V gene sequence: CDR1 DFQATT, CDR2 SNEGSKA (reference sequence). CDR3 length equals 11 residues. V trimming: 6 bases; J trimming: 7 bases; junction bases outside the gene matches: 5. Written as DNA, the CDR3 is TGCAGTGCCGCGGGACAGTTTGAAGCTTTCTTT. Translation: CSAAGQFEAFF.

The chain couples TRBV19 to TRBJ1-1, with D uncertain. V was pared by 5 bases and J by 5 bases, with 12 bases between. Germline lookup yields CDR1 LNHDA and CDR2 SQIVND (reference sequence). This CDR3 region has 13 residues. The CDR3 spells CASSADIITEAFF. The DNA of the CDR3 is TGTGCCAGTAGTGCTGACATTATAACTGAAGCTTTCTTT.

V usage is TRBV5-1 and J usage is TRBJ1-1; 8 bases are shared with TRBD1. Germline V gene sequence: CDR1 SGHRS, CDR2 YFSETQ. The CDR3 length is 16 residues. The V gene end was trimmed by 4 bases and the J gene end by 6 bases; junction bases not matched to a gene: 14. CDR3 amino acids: CASSPGGRGLVAEAFF. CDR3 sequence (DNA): TGCGCCAGCAGCCCTGGAGGCAGGGGGCTTGTCGCTGAAGCTTTCTTT.

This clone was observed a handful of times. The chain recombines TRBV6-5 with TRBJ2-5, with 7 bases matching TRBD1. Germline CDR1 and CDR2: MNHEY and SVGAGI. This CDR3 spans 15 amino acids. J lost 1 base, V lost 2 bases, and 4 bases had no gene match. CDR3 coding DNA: TGTGCCAGCAGTTACACACGGACAGGCCAAGAGACCCAGTACTTC. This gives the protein CASSYTRTGQETQYF.

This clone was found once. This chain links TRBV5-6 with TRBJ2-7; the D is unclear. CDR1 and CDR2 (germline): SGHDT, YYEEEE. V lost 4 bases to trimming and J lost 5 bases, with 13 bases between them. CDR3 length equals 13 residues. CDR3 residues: CASSVEFGHEQYF. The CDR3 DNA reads TGTGCCAGCAGCGTGGAGTTTGGCCACGAGCAGTACTTC.

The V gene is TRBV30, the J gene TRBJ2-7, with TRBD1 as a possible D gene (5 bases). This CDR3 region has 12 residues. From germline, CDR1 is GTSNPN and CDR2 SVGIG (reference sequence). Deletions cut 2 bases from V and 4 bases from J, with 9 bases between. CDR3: CAWSITGYEQYF. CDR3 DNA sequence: TGTGCCTGGAGTATTACAGGTTACGAGCAGTACTTC.

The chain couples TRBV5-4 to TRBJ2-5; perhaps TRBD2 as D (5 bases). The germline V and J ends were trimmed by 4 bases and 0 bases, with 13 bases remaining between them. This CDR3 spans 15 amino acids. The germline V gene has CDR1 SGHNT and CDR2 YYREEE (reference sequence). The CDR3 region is CASSPPRGNQETQYF. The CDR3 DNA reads TGTGCCAGCAGCCCCCCAAGAGGGAACCAAGAGACCCAGTACTTC.

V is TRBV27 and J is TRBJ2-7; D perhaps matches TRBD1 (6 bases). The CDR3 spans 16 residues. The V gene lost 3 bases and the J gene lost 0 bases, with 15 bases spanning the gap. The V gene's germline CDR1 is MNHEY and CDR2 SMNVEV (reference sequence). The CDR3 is CASSLTGTNPSYEQYF. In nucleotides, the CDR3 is TGTGCCAGCAGTTTGACGGGGACAAACCCCTCCTACGAGCAGTACTTC.

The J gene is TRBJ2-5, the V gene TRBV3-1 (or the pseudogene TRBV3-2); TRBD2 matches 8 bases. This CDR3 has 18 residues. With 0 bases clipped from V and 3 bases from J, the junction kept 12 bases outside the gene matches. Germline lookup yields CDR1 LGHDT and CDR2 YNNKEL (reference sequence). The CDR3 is CASSQDPLVAGLKETQYF. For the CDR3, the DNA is TGTGCCAGCAGCCAAGACCCTCTGGTAGCGGGGTTGAAAGAGACCCAGTACTTC.

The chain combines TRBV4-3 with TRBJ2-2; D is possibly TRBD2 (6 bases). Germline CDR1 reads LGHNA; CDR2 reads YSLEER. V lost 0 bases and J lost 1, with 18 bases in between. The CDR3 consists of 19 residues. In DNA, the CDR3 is TGCGCCAGCAGCCAAGATCTAGCTTCGGGAGTAGGGAACACCGGGGAGCTGTTTTTT. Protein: CASSQDLASGVGNTGELFF.

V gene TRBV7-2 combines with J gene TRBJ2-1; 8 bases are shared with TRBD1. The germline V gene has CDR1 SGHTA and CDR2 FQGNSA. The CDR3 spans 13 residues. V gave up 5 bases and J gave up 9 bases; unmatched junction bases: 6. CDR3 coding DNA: TGTGCCAGCAGCCAGGGGGCCAAAACTGAGCAGTTCTTC. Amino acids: CASSQGAKTEQFF.

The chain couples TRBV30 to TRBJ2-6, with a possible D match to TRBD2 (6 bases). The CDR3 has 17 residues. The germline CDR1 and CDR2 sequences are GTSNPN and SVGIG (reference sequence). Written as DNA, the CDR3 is TGTGCATCGAGGAGGGGCAGGGAACTCTCTGGGGCCAACGTCCTGACTTTC. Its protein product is CASRRGRELSGANVLTF.

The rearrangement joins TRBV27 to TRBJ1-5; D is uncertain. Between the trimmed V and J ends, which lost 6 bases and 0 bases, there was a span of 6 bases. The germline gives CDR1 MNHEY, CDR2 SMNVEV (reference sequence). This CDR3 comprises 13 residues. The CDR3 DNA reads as TGTGCCAGCAGACTATATAGCAATCAGCCCCAGCATTTT. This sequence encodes CASRLYSNQPQHF.

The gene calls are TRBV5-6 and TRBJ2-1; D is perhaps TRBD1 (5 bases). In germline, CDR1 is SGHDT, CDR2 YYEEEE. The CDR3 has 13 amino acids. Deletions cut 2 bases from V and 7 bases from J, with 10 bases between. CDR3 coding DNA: TGTGCCAGCAGCTTCGGGCAGGGAAATGAGCAGTTCTTC. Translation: CASSFGQGNEQFF.

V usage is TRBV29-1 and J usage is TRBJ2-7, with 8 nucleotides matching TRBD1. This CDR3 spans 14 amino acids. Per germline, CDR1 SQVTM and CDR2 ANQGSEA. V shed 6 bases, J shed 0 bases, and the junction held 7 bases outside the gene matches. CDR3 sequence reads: CSVFTGGISYEQYF. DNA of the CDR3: TGCAGCGTCTTTACAGGGGGAATCTCCTACGAGCAGTACTTC.

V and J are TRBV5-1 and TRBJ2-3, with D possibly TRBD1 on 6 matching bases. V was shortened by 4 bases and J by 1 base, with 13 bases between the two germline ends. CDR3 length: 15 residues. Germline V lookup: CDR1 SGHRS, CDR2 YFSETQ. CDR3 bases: TGCGCCAGCAGCGCGGTGGACAGCCGCACAGATACGCAGTATTTT. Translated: CASSAVDSRTDTQYF.

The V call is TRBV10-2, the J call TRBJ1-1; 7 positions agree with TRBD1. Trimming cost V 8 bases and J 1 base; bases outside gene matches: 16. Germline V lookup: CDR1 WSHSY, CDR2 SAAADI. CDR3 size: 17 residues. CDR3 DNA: TGCGCCAGCTGCCCCGCTATTGGGACAGCTAAGAACACTGAAGCTTTCTTT. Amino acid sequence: CASCPAIGTAKNTEAFF.

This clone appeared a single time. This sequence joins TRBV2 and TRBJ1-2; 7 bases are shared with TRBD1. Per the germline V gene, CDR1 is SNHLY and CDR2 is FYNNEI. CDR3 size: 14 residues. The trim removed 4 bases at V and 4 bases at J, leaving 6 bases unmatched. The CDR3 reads CASSGQGPSYGYTF. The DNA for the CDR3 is TGTGCCAGCAGTGGACAGGGCCCGAGCTATGGCTACACCTTC.

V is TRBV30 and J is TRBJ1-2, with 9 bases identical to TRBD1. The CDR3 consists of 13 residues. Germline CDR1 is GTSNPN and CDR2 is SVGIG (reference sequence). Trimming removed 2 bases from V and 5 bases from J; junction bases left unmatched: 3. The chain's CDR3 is CAWSTGGSYGYTF. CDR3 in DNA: TGTGCCTGGAGTACAGGGGGCTCTTATGGCTACACCTTC.

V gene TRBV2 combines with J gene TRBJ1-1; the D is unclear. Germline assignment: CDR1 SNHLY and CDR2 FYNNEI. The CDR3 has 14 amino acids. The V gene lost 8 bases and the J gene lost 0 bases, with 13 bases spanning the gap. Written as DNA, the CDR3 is TGTGCCAGCCAAGGGAGGGAGCTGAACACTGAAGCTTTCTTT. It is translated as CASQGRELNTEAFF.